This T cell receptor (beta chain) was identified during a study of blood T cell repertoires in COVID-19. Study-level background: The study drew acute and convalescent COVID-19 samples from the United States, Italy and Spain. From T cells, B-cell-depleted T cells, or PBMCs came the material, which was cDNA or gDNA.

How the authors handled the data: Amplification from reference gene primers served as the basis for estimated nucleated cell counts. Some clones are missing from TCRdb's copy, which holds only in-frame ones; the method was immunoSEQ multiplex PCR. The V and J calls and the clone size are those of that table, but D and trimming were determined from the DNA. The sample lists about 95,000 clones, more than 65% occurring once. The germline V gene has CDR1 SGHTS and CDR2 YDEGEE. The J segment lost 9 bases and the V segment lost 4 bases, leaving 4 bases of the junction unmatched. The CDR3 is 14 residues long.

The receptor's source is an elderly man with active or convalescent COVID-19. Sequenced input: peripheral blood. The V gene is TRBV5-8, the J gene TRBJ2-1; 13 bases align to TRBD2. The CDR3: CASSNGLAGAEQFF. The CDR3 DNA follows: TGTGCCAGCAGCAATGGACTAGCGGGGGCTGAGCAGTTCTTC.